This is a list of T cell receptor beta chains from one sample in a study of CD8 T cells in ankylosing spondylitis. TCRdb ran MiXCR on the 5' RACE reads and lists one entry per CDR3 protein. The sample contains more than 150,000 distinct CDR3 sequences, 10% to 15% of which appear only once. The sample comprised blood, either unsorted or a sorted T cell fraction (not recorded which). These receptors all stem from a male donor with ankylosing spondylitis or in good health (not recorded which). The CDR3 runs from the conserved cysteine through the conserved F or W. The D gene is left open where the match is weak. The size of a clone is reported for some rows only, either as once, few or many, or as a class for expanded clones.

d_call: TRBD2; v_call: TRBV12-3/TRBV12-4; clone_size: many; j_call: TRBJ2-1; cdr3_aa: CASSRLAGANEQFF; cdr3_nt: TGTGCCAGCAGTAGACTAGCTGGGGCCAATGAGCAGTTCTTC
d_call: .; v_call: TRBV7-9; clone_size: .; j_call: TRBJ1-4; cdr3_aa: CASSSRGAPYEKLFF; cdr3_nt: TGTGCCAGCAGCTCGCGCGGGGCGCCTTACGAAAAACTGTTTTTT
d_call: .; v_call: TRBV4-1; clone_size: many; j_call: TRBJ2-7; cdr3_aa: CASSQLGTGEQYF; cdr3_nt: TGCGCCAGCAGCCAACTAGGGACGGGGGAGCAGTACTTC
d_call: TRBD2; v_call: TRBV12-3/TRBV12-4; clone_size: .; j_call: TRBJ2-1; cdr3_aa: CASSRGGSYNEQFF; cdr3_nt: TGTGCCAGCAGCCGGGGAGGGTCCTACAATGAGCAGTTCTTC
d_call: TRBD1; v_call: TRBV4-1; clone_size: many; j_call: TRBJ2-7; cdr3_aa: CASSHAPGQVSYEQYF; cdr3_nt: TGCGCCAGCAGCCATGCCCCCGGACAGGTGTCCTACGAGCAGTACTTC
d_call: .; v_call: TRBV12-3/TRBV12-4; clone_size: few; j_call: TRBJ2-6; cdr3_aa: CASSPVDRGANVLTF; cdr3_nt: TGTGCCAGCAGCCCGGTTGATAGGGGGGCCAACGTCCTGACTTTC
d_call: TRBD1; v_call: TRBV5-1; clone_size: few; j_call: TRBJ2-7; cdr3_aa: CASSEGTGEDEQYF; cdr3_nt: TGCGCCAGCAGCGAAGGGACAGGGGAGGACGAGCAGTACTTC
d_call: TRBD2; v_call: TRBV20-1; clone_size: .; j_call: TRBJ2-7; cdr3_aa: CSARGKVAGEQYF; cdr3_nt: TGCAGTGCTAGAGGAAAGGTAGCGGGCGAGCAGTACTTC
d_call: TRBD2; v_call: TRBV4-1; clone_size: .; j_call: TRBJ2-3; cdr3_aa: CASSPLTSGVDTQYF; cdr3_nt: TGCGCCAGCAGCCCACTGACTAGCGGGGTAGATACGCAGTATTTT
d_call: .; v_call: TRBV10-2; clone_size: few; j_call: TRBJ2-5; cdr3_aa: CASSERGWETQYF; cdr3_nt: TGCGCCAGCAGTGAGCGGGGGTGGGAGACCCAGTACTTC
d_call: TRBD2; v_call: TRBV4-1; clone_size: few; j_call: TRBJ2-3; cdr3_aa: CASSLLGTSGDTQYF; cdr3_nt: TGCGCCAGCAGCCTTCTTGGGACTAGTGGGGATACGCAGTATTTT
d_call: .; v_call: TRBV7-9; clone_size: .; j_call: TRBJ2-2; cdr3_aa: CASSLGKTPGELFF; cdr3_nt: TGTGCCAGCAGCTTGGGGAAGACGCCCGGGGAGCTGTTTTTT
d_call: TRBD2; v_call: TRBV9; clone_size: few; j_call: TRBJ2-1; cdr3_aa: CASSVFRGAGGPAREQFF; cdr3_nt: TGTGCCAGCAGCGTGTTTCGCGGGGCGGGAGGGCCTGCGCGCGAGCAGTTCTTC
d_call: .; v_call: TRBV29-1; clone_size: .; j_call: TRBJ2-7; cdr3_aa: CSVEVSGRTYEQYF; cdr3_nt: TGCAGCGTTGAGGTCTCCGGGAGAACCTACGAGCAGTACTTC
d_call: TRBD2; v_call: TRBV3-1; clone_size: few; j_call: TRBJ2-3; cdr3_aa: CASSQLLAGVGDTQYF; cdr3_nt: TGTGCCAGCAGCCAATTACTAGCGGGAGTAGGAGATACGCAGTATTTT
d_call: TRBD1; v_call: TRBV5-1; clone_size: .; j_call: TRBJ2-7; cdr3_aa: CASSPRTGTRVEQYF; cdr3_nt: TGCGCCAGCAGCCCCAGGACAGGAACACGGGTGGAGCAGTACTTC
d_call: TRBD2; v_call: TRBV11-1; clone_size: few; j_call: TRBJ2-7; cdr3_aa: CASSRTSGPFYEQYF; cdr3_nt: TGTGCCAGCAGCCGGACTAGCGGGCCCTTCTACGAGCAGTACTTC
d_call: .; v_call: TRBV11-2; clone_size: few; j_call: TRBJ2-3; cdr3_aa: CASSFSEGASDTQYF; cdr3_nt: TGTGCCAGCAGCTTCTCGGAGGGGGCGTCAGATACGCAGTATTTT
d_call: .; v_call: TRBV5-5; clone_size: few; j_call: TRBJ2-3; cdr3_aa: CASSLYYTRQATDTQYF; cdr3_nt: TGTGCCAGCAGCTTGTATTATACACGTCAAGCCACAGATACGCAGTATTTT
d_call: TRBD1; v_call: TRBV10-2; clone_size: few; j_call: TRBJ2-3; cdr3_aa: CATTDGQGDPTDTQYF; cdr3_nt: TGCGCCACTACCGACGGACAGGGGGACCCCACAGATACGCAGTATTTT
d_call: .; v_call: TRBV9; clone_size: few; j_call: TRBJ2-3; cdr3_aa: CASSVWGSTTDTQYF; cdr3_nt: TGTGCCAGCAGCGTGTGGGGGTCCACCACAGATACGCAGTATTTT
d_call: .; v_call: TRBV2; clone_size: .; j_call: TRBJ1-1; cdr3_aa: CASSDGGTGSGAFF; cdr3_nt: TGTGCCAGCAGTGATGGGGGTACAGGGTCTGGGGCTTTCTTT
d_call: TRBD1; v_call: TRBV29-1; clone_size: .; j_call: TRBJ1-2; cdr3_aa: CSVQGGDSYNYGYTF; cdr3_nt: TGCAGCGTCCAGGGCGGGGACAGCTATAACTATGGCTACACCTTC
d_call: .; v_call: TRBV28; clone_size: .; j_call: TRBJ1-5; cdr3_aa: CASSLVGGMNQPQHF; cdr3_nt: TGTGCCAGCAGTTTAGTCGGGGGTATGAACCAGCCCCAGCATTTT
d_call: .; v_call: TRBV5-1; clone_size: .; j_call: TRBJ2-2; cdr3_aa: CASMSRNTGELFF; cdr3_nt: TGCGCCAGCATGAGTCGGAACACCGGGGAGCTGTTTTTT
d_call: .; v_call: TRBV6-5; clone_size: many; j_call: TRBJ2-2; cdr3_aa: CASSYVQGPGELFF; cdr3_nt: TGTGCCAGCAGTTACGTACAGGGTCCCGGGGAGCTGTTTTTT
d_call: TRBD1; v_call: TRBV6-1; clone_size: few; j_call: TRBJ2-1; cdr3_aa: CASRPFGTGLGNEQFF; cdr3_nt: TGTGCCAGCAGGCCTTTCGGGACAGGGCTAGGGAATGAGCAGTTCTTC
d_call: TRBD1; v_call: TRBV12-3/TRBV12-4; clone_size: many; j_call: TRBJ2-7; cdr3_aa: CASSDSGTVSSEQYF; cdr3_nt: TGTGCCAGCAGTGACTCCGGGACAGTTTCTTCCGAGCAGTACTTC
d_call: .; v_call: TRBV27; clone_size: many; j_call: TRBJ2-7; cdr3_aa: CASSLSEGEQYF; cdr3_nt: TGTGCCAGCAGTTTATCGGAGGGCGAGCAGTACTTC
d_call: .; v_call: TRBV3-1; clone_size: many; j_call: TRBJ1-1; cdr3_aa: CASSQAELVNTEAFF; cdr3_nt: TGTGCCAGCAGCCAAGCTGAGTTGGTGAACACTGAAGCTTTCTTT
d_call: TRBD2; v_call: TRBV5-1; clone_size: once; j_call: TRBJ2-1; cdr3_aa: CASSLGWREWGNEQFF; cdr3_nt: TGCGCCAGCAGCTTGGGGTGGCGGGAGTGGGGCAATGAGCAGTTCTTC
d_call: TRBD1; v_call: TRBV20-1; clone_size: few; j_call: TRBJ2-7; cdr3_aa: CSAREMDRGYEQYF; cdr3_nt: TGCAGTGCTAGAGAAATGGACAGGGGCTACGAGCAGTACTTC
d_call: .; v_call: TRBV2; clone_size: .; j_call: TRBJ2-1; cdr3_aa: CESWGPNNEQFF; cdr3_nt: TGTGAATCGTGGGGGCCAAACAATGAGCAGTTCTTC